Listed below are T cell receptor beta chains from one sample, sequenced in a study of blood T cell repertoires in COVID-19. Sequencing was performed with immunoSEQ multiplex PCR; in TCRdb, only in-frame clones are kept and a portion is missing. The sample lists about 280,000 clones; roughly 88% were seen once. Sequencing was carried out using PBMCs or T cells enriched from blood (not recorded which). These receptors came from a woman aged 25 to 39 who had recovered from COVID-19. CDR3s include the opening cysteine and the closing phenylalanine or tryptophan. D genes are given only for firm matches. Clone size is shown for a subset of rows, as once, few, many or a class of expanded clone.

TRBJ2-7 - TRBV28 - TGTGCCAGCAGTTCCCCCGGGAGCCAATACGAGCAGTACTTC CASSSPGSQYEQYF
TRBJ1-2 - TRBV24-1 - TGTGCCACCAGTGACCCCAAGGGCACGGGGTATGGCTACACCTTC CATSDPKGTGYGYTF
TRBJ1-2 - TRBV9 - TGTGCCAGCAGCGTAGGGTACCCGGGAGGCTACACCTTC CASSVGYPGGYTF
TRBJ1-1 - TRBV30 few TGTGCCTGGAGTCCCCAGACTGAAGCTTTCTTT CAWSPQTEAFF
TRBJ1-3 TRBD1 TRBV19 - TGTGCCAGTAGTACCGGGACAGGGCAAAACACCATATATTTT CASSTGTGQNTIYF
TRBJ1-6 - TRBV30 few TGTGCCTGGAGTGTAATCGGACAGATTTCACCCCTCCACTTT CAWSVIGQISPLHF
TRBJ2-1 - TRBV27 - TGTGCCAGCAGTTTAGGTCCGGACAGCGAGTGGGATGAGCAGTTCTTC CASSLGPDSEWDEQFF
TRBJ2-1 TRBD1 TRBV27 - TGTGCCAGCGGACAGGGAGGCAACAATGAGCAGTTCTTC CASGQGGNNEQFF
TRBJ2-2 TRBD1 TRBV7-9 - TGTGCCAGCAGCCGCCAAAGACGTGTAGCAGGGGGCACCGGGGAGCTGTTTTTT CASSRQRRVAGGTGELFF
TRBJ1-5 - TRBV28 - TGTGCCAGCAGTCTACCGGGACATCGAAAGCCCCAGCATTTT CASSLPGHRKPQHF
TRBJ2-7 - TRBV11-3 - TGTGCCAGCAGCTTCACTAGCCCCGCCGAGCAGTACTTC CASSFTSPAEQYF
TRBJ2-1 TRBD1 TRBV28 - TGTGCCAGCCGCGAAGTCGGGACAGGGTTCAATGAGCAGTTCTTC CASREVGTGFNEQFF
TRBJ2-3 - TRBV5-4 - TGTGCCAGCGGGGCGCGCACAGATACGCAGTATTTT CASGARTDTQYF
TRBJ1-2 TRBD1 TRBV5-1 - TGCGCCAGCAGCGCCCGACAGGGGGCAATCTATGGCTACACCTTC CASSARQGAIYGYTF
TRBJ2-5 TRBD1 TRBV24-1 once TGTGCCACCAGTGATTTGATGGGACAGGAAGAGACCCAGTACTTC CATSDLMGQEETQYF
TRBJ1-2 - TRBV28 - TGTGCCAGCAGAACCTTTCGAGGGTCCAACTATGGCTACACCTTC CASRTFRGSNYGYTF
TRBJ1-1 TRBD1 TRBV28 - TGTGCCAGCATCCCTGGGGGCACTCCGGGGACAGGGGGCCGGAACACTGAAGCTTTCTTT CASIPGGTPGTGGRNTEAFF
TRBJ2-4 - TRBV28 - TGTGCCAGCAGTTCGTCGTTGTTAGCCAAAAACATTCAGTACTTC CASSSSLLAKNIQYF
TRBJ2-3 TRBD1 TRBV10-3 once TGTGCCACCCAGGGACAGGGGGCCCCAGATACGCAGTATTTT CATQGQGAPDTQYF
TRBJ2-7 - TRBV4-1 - TGCGCCAGCAGCCTCCGGGTTGAAGGCTACGAGCAGTACTTC CASSLRVEGYEQYF
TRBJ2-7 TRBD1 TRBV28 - TGTGCCAGCAGTTTCCGACAGGGTCTTTACGAGCAGTACTTC CASSFRQGLYEQYF
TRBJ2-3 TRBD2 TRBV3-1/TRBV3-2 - TGTGCCAGCAGCCAAGAACCCAGACCTAGCGGGAATACAGATACGCAGTATTTT CASSQEPRPSGNTDTQYF
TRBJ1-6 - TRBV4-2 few TGTGCCAGCAGCCAAGGTTTCCAGGGCCTAAGCTCCTATAATTCACCCCTCCACTTT CASSQGFQGLSSYNSPLHF
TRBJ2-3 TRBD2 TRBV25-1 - TGTGCCAGCAGCCCCCCCGGGACTAGCGGTCGAGATACGCAGTATTTT CASSPPGTSGRDTQYF
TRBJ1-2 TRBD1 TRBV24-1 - TGTGCCACCAGTGATTTGGAGGACAGGGGGTTCGAAGTTCGGAACTATGGCTACACCTTC CATSDLEDRGFEVRNYGYTF
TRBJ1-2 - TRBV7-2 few TGTGCCAGCAGCGCCCACACAACTAACTATGGCTACACCTTC CASSAHTTNYGYTF
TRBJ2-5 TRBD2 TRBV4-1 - TGCGCCAGCAGCCAAAATAGCGGGGGGCTACAAGAGACCCAGTACTTC CASSQNSGGLQETQYF
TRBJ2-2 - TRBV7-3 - TGTGCCAGCAGCTTAGAGACTAACACCGGGGAGCTGTTTTTT CASSLETNTGELFF
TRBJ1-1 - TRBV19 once TGTGCCAGTACCACCGGTCGGAGACCGAACACTGAAGCTTTCTTT CASTTGRRPNTEAFF
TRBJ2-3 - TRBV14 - TGTGCCAGCAGCTCGGGATTCACAGATACGCAGTATTTT CASSSGFTDTQYF
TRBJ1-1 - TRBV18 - TGTGCCAGCTCACCACTGAGATCGGTCTTCGCTGAAGCTTTCTTT CASSPLRSVFAEAFF
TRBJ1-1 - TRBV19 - TGTGCCAGTAGTATTGACGGGGATACTGAAGCTTTCTTT CASSIDGDTEAFF
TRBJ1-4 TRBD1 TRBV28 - TGTGCCAGCAGTTTCCCGACAGGGGAGAATGAAAAACTGTTTTTT CASSFPTGENEKLFF
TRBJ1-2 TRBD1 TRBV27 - TGTGCCAGCAGTTTATATGGGACAGGGGTCTATGGCTACACCTTC CASSLYGTGVYGYTF
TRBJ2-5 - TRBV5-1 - TGCGCCAGCAGCTTCCAGGGCCTGTTAGAGACCCAGTACTTC CASSFQGLLETQYF
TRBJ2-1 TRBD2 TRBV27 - TGTGCCAGCAGTTTTTTCTATCGGGGACTAGCGGGAGGGCGGGGTTCTAATGAGCAGTTCTTC CASSFFYRGLAGGRGSNEQFF
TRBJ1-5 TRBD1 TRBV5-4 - TGTGCCAGCAGCTTGGGAGGGGGCGAGGATCAGCCCCAGCATTTT CASSLGGGEDQPQHF
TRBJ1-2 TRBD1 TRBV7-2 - TGTGCCAGCAGCTCCACAGGGGGTACCAACTATGGCTACACCTTC CASSSTGGTNYGYTF
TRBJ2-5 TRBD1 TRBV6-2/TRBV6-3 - TGTGCCAGCAGTTATGGGACAGGGAGAGAGACCCAGTACTTC CASSYGTGRETQYF
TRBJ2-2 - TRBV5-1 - TGCGCCAGCACGGAGACAGGGAACACCGGGGAGCTGTTTTTT CASTETGNTGELFF
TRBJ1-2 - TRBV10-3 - TGTGCCATCAGTGCTTATCACAGGGAGGGGAACTATGGCTACACCTTC CAISAYHREGNYGYTF
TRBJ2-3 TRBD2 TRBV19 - TGTGCCAGTAGTATCGGGCTAGCGGGGCCCCCTAGCACAGATACGCAGTATTTT CASSIGLAGPPSTDTQYF
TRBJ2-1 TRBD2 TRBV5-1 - TGCGCCAGCAGCTCACTTCCGGGACTAGCGGGAGCAGGGGAGCAGTTCTTC CASSSLPGLAGAGEQFF
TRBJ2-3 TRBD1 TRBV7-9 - TGTGCCAGCAGCCCGCGCGTGTCAAAACAGGGGGATACGCAGTATTTT CASSPRVSKQGDTQYF
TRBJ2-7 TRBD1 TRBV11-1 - TGTGCCAGCAGCTTAGAACAGGGGCGGCACGAGCAGTACTTC CASSLEQGRHEQYF
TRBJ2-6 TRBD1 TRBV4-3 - TGCGCCAGCAGCCACAACAGGGGGCGGACAACTGGGGCCAACGTCCTGACTTTC CASSHNRGRTTGANVLTF
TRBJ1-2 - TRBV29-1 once TGCAGCGCCATTACAGAGTTAATCTATGGCTACACCTTC CSAITELIYGYTF
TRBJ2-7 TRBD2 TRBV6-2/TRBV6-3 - TGTGCCAGCAGTTGGACTAGACTAGCGGGAGTCGAGCAGTACTTC CASSWTRLAGVEQYF
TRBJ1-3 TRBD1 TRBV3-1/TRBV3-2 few TGTGCCAGCAGCCACCTGACAGGGGGCTCTGGAAACACCATATATTTT CASSHLTGGSGNTIYF
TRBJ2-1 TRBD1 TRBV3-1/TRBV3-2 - TGTGCCAGCAGCCGAAGACAGGGTTTTGGCAATGAGCAGTTCTTC CASSRRQGFGNEQFF
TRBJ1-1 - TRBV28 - TGTGCCAGCAGTTTGTGGGGGCAGGGGAACACTGAAGCTTTCTTT CASSLWGQGNTEAFF
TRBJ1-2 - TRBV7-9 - TGTGCCAGCAGCTTAGGGCAGGGTTATGGCTACACCTTC CASSLGQGYGYTF
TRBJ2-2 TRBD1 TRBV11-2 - TGTACCAGCAGCAACCGTGACAGGGCCACCGGGGAGCTGTTTTTT CTSSNRDRATGELFF
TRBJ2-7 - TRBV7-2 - TGTGCCAGCAGGTCTGGACTACTTAGCTCCTACGAGCAGTACTTC CASRSGLLSSYEQYF
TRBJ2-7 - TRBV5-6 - TGTGCCAGCAGCCCGACCGAGGGTTCGGTGCACGAGCAGTACTTC CASSPTEGSVHEQYF
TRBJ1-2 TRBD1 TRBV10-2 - TGCGCCAGCAGCAAGCAGGGGGGCCACAACACCTTC CASSKQGGHNTF
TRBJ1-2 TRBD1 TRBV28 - TGTGCCACCCTAGGAAGGACAGGGACCTTAAGGAACTATGGCTACACCTTC CATLGRTGTLRNYGYTF
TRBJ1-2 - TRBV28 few TGTGCCAGCAGTTCCCGGGGGGGTACCCCTAACTATGGCTACACCTTC CASSSRGGTPNYGYTF
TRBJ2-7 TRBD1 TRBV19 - TGTGCCAGTAGTTCGACAGGGGGATCTTACGAGCAGTACTTC CASSSTGGSYEQYF
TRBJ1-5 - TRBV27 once TGTGCCAGCGGATTGAGGGGGTTCCGGCATCAGCCCCAGCATTTT CASGLRGFRHQPQHF